This T cell receptor (beta chain) comes out of a study of blood T cell repertoires in COVID-19. Study-wide background: PBMCs, B-cell-depleted T cells, or T cells provided the cDNA or gDNA that made up the material.

Original processing methods: Estimates of nucleated cell counts were drawn from the amplification of reference gene primers. The protocol was immunoSEQ multiplex PCR, while the TCRdb copy is restricted to in-frame clones and leaves out a portion. The DNA was the basis for D and trimming; V, J and clone size are from that table. The data show hundreds of thousands of clones, approximately 90% seen once. CDR1 and CDR2 (germline): ENHRY, SYGVKD. The CDR3 has 12 amino acids. V was pared by 0 bases and J by 5 bases, with 5 bases between. The chain employs TRBV10-3 and TRBJ2-7; no reliable D call. Sequencing was carried out using peripheral blood. This sequence originates from a man aged 18-30 years with active or convalescent COVID-19. CDR3 nucleotide sequence: TGTGCCATCAGTGAGTCCGCGGACGAGCAGTACTTC. It codes for CAISESADEQYF.